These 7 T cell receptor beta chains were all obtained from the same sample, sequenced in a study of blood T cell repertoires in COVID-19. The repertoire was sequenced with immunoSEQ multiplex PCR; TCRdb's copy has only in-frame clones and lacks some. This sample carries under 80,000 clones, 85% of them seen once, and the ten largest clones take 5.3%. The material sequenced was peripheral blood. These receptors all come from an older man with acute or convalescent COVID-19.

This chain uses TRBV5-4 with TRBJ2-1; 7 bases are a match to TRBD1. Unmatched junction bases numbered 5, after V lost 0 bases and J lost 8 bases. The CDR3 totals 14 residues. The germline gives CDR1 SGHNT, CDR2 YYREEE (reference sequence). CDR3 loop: CASSLDRGADEQFF. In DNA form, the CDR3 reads TGTGCCAGCAGCTTGGACAGGGGCGCGGATGAGCAGTTCTTC.

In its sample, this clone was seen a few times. In nucleotides, the CDR3 is TGTGCCAGCAGCCAAGATGCGGGAGTCACCATATATTTT. It codes for CASSQDAGVTIYF. The V call is TRBV3-1 (or the pseudogene TRBV3-2), the J call TRBJ1-3; D is ambiguous. This CDR3 spans 13 amino acids. The ends were cut back, 0 bases at V and 9 bases at J, with 9 bases in the middle. CDR1 LGHDT and CDR2 YNNKEL come from the germline V gene (reference sequence).

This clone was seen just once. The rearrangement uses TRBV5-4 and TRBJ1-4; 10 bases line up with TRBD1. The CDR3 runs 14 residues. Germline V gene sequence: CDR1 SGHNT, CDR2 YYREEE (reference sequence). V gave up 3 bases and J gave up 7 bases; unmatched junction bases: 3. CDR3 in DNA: TGTGCCAGCAGCTGGGACAGGGGAGGTGAAAAACTGTTTTTT. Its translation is CASSWDRGGEKLFF.

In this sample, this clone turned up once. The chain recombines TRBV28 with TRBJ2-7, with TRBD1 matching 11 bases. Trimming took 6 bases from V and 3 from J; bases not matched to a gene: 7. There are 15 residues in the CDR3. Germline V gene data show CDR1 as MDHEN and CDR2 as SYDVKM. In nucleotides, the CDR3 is TGTGCCAGCAGATCCTACGGGACAGGGGGCTACGAGCAGTACTTC. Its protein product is CASRSYGTGGYEQYF.

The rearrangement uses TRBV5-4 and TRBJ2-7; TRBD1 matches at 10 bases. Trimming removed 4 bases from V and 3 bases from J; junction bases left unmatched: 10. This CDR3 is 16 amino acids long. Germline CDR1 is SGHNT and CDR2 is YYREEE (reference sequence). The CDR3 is CASSGGGTGVVYEQYF. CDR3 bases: TGTGCCAGCAGCGGGGGTGGGACAGGGGTAGTCTACGAGCAGTACTTC.

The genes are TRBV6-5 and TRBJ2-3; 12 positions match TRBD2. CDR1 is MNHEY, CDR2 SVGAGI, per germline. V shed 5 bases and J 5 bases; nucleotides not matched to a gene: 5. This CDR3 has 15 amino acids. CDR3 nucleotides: TGTGCCAGCAGTCGACTAGCGGGGGTGGGAGATACGCAGTATTTT. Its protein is CASSRLAGVGDTQYF.

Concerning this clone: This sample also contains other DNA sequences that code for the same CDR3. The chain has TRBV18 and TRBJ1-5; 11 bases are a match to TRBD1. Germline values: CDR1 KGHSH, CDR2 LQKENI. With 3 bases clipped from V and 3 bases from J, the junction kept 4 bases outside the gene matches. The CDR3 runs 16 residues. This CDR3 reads CASSPGTGGLNQPQHF. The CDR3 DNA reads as TGTGCCAGCTCACCTGGGACAGGGGGTCTCAATCAGCCCCAGCATTTT.